This TCR beta chain originates from a study of T cell responses to AZD1222 COVID-19 vaccine. Notes on the study in general: Only after the peak T cell response were repertoires sampled.

The CDR3 runs to 15 residues. V shed 5 bases and J 8 bases; nucleotides not matched to a gene: 11. The V gene's germline CDR1 is SGHVS and CDR2 FNYEAQ. The method was immunoSEQ multiplex PCR; TCRdb's version includes in-frame clones alone and lacks a portion of them. The top ten clones hold around 0.9% of a sample with roughly 170,000 clones, about 92% of them seen once. Note on this clone: Its antigen is currently unknown.

J is TRBJ1-2 and V is TRBV7-6; 10 bases align to TRBD1. The sequencing used peripheral blood, collected on day 0 of AZD1222 vaccination. The source is an adult in good health. CDR3: CASSQGQGVEWGYTF. DNA of the CDR3: TGTGCCAGCAGCCAAGGACAGGGGGTAGAATGGGGCTACACCTTC.